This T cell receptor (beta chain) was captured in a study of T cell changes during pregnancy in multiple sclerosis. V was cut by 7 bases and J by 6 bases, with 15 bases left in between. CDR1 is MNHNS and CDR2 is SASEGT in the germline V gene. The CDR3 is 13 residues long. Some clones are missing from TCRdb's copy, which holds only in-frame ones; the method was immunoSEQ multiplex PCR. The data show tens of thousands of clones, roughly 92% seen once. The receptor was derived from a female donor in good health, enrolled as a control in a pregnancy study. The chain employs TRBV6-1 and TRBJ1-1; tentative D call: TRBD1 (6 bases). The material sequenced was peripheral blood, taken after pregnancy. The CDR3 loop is CASIPGVNAEAFF. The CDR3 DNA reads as TGTGCCAGCATCCCAGGGGTAAACGCTGAAGCTTTCTTT.